Sequencing of this T cell receptor (beta chain) was carried out in a study of spatial heterogeneity in lung cancer. V lost 3 bases, J lost 9 bases, and 9 bases lay in between. The CDR3 has 13 amino acids. CDR1 is SNHLY, CDR2 FYNNEI, per germline. MiXCR, applied by TCRdb to the 5' RACE reads, yields one record per CDR3 protein. The sample holds 20,000 to 30,000 distinct CDR3 sequences, 9% to 10% seen once. Specified time point: blood at routine non-recurrence follow-up after resection. The sample was PBMCs, taken at follow-up. The source is a male donor with early-stage non-small cell lung cancer. The chain is built from TRBV2 and TRBJ1-6; no clear D. The CDR3 sequence is CASSEEGTSPLHF. The DNA of the CDR3 is TGTGCCAGCAGTGAGGAGGGAACTTCACCCCTCCACTTT. The full variable domain, completed using reference TRBV2 and TRBJ1-6, is EPEVTQTPSHQVTQMGQEVILRCVPISNHLYFYWYRQILGQKVEFLVSFYNNEISEKSEIFDDQFSVERPDGSNFTLKIRSTKLEDSAMYFCASSEEGTSPLHFGNGTRLTVT.